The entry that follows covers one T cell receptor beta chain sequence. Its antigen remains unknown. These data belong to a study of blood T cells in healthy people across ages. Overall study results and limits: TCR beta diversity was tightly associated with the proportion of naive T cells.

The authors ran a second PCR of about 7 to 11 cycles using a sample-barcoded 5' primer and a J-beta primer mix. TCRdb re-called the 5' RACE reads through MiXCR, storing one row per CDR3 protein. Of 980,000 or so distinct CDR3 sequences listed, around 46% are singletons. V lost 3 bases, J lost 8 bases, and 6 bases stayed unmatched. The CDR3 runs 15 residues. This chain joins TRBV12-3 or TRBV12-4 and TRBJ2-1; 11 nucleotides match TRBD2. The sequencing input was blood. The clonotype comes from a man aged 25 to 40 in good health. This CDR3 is CASSFSSGGLDEQFF. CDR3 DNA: TGTGCCAGCAGTTTCTCTAGCGGGGGGCTCGATGAGCAGTTCTTC.